The sequence of this T cell receptor (beta chain) was determined in a study of T cell repertoires in cytomegalovirus infection. TCRdb itself ran the reads through MiXCR, one entry per CDR3 protein. This sample carries 200,000 to 300,000 distinct CDR3 sequences, roughly 6.5% of them seen once, and the ten largest clones take 5.5% to 8%. The CDR3 is made up of 17 amino acids. J was trimmed by 2 bases and V by 3 bases; bases with no gene match: 7. CDR1 and CDR2 from the germline V gene are SGHTA and FQGNSA. Study-wide findings and caveats: People with CMV and the relevant HLA were identified by cumulative public TCR beta family frequency. Within the response measured ex vivo, HLA-C-restricted CMV-specific TCR beta clonotypes were dominant.

This clonotype has a count of ten or more. Its antigen is unknown. The genes are TRBV7-2 and TRBJ2-3; 11 positions agree with TRBD2. This receptor was obtained from a human donor in good health (CMV status not recorded). Some clones in this sample may be carry-over from other donors' samples. Sequenced sample: PBMCs. CDR3 sequence: CASSFQTSGGYTDTQYF. Written as DNA, the CDR3 is TGTGCCAGCAGCTTCCAAACTAGCGGGGGCTACACAGATACGCAGTATTTT.